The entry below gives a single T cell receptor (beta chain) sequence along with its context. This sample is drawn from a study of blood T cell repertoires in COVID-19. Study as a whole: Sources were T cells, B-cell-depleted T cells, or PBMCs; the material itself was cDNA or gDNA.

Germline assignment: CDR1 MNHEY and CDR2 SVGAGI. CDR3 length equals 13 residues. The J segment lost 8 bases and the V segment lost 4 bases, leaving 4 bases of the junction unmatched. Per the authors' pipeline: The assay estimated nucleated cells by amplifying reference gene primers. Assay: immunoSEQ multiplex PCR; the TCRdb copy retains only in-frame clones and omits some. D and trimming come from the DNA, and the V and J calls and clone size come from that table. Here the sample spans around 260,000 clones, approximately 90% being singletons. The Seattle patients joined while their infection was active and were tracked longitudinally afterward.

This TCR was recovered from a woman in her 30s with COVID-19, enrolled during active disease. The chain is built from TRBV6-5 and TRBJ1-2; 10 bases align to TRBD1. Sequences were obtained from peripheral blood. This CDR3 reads CASSSGTGVGYTF. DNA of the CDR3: TGTGCCAGCAGTTCTGGGACAGGGGTCGGCTACACCTTC.